This T cell receptor (beta chain) was sequenced during a study of monozygotic twins with inflammatory bowel disease. Study outcomes and limitations: A reduction in TCRbeta diversity (inverse Simpson) was seen in IBD patients relative to healthy co-twins.

TCRdb reprocessed the 5' RACE reads and reports one entry per CDR3 protein, with no DNA. This repertoire includes a few hundred thousand distinct CDR3 sequences. Note on this clonotype: Its target is not known.

The clonotype was recovered from a human donor with ulcerative colitis or Crohn's disease, or a healthy co-twin of an affected twin (not recorded which). The specimen sequenced was blood.

Here the CDR3 reads CASRSDRGSNQPQHF. The chain employs TRBV12-3 or TRBV12-4 and TRBJ1-5; TCRdb reports TRBD1, a call that lacks DNA to check it against. This CDR3 is 15 amino acids long.